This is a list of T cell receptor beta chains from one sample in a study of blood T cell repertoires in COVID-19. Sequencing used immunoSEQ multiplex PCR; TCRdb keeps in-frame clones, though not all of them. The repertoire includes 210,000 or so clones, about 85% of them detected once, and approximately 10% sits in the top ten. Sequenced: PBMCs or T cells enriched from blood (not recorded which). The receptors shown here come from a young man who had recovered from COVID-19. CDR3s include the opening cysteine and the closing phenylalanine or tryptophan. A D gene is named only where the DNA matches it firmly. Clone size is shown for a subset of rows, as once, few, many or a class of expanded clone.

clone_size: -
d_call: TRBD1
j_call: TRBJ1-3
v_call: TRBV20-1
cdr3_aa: CSAPRGHTIYF
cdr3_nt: TGCAGTGCGCCTAGGGGGCACACCATATATTTT

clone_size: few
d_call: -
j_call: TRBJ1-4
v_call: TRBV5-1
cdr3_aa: CASSPAGEQNEKLFF
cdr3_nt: TGCGCCAGCAGCCCGGCCGGGGAACAGAATGAAAAACTGTTTTTT

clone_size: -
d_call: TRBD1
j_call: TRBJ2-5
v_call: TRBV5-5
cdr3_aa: CASSIGRGWETQYF
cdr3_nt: TGTGCCAGCAGCATTGGCAGGGGGTGGGAGACCCAGTACTTC

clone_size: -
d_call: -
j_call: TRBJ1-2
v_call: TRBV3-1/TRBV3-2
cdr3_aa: CASSQGDNFNYGYTF
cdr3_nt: TGTGCCAGCAGCCAAGGGGACAACTTTAACTATGGCTACACCTTC

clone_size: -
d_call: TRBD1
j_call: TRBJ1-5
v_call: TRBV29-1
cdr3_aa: CSVGGQGGGNQPQHF
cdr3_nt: TGCAGCGTGGGGGGACAGGGCGGGGGCAATCAGCCCCAGCATTTT

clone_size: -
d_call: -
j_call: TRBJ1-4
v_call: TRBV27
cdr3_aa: CASTGDNEKLFF
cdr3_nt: TGTGCCAGCACAGGGGATAATGAAAAACTGTTTTTT

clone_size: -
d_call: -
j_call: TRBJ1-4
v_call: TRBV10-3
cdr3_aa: CASRQEIHEKLFF
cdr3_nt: TGTGCCAGCAGACAGGAAATCCATGAAAAACTGTTTTTT

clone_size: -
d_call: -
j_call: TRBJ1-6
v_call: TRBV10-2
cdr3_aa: CASSEPGLDNSPLHF
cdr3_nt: TGCGCCAGCAGCGAACCGGGACTGGATAATTCACCCCTCCACTTT

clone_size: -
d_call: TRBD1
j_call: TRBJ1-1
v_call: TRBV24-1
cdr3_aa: CAVSGRGRPEAFF
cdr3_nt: TGTGCCGTCTCGGGAAGGGGGCGCCCTGAAGCTTTCTTT

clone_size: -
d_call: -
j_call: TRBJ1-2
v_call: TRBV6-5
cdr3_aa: CASSSPGTPNYGYTF
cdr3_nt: TGTGCCAGCAGTTCTCCCGGGACACCAAACTATGGCTACACCTTC

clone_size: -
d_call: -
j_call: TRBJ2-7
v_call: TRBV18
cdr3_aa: CASSGGHYEQYF
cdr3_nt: TGTGCCAGCTCAGGGGGACACTACGAGCAGTACTTC

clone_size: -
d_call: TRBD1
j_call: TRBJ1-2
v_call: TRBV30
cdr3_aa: CACETGGFIHTF
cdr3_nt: TGTGCCTGCGAGACAGGGGGCTTCATCCACACCTTC

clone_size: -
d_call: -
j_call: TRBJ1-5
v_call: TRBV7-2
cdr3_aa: CASSFQGDQPQHF
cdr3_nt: TGTGCCAGCAGCTTCCAGGGCGATCAGCCCCAGCATTTT